The 10 T cell receptor beta chains given below trace back to one sample, sequenced in a study of early T cells in non-severe SARS-CoV-2 infection. TCRdb re-analysed the 5' RACE reads in MiXCR, keeping a single row per CDR3 protein. The sample records around 75,000 distinct CDR3 sequences, roughly a tenth being singletons. Sequenced sample: whole blood. These receptors all come from an adult who was a healthcare worker with PCR-confirmed SARS-CoV-2 infection or an uninfected control (not recorded which).

The V gene is TRBV21-1, the J gene TRBJ2-1; TRBD1 is the table's D call and was not checked against the DNA. TRBV21-1 is given as a pseudogene. CDR3 length equals 13 residues. CDR3 sequence reads: CASAPGFNNEQFF. In DNA, the CDR3 is TGTGCCAGCGCCCCCGGGTTCAACAATGAGCAGTTCTTC.

V is TRBV4-3 and J is TRBJ2-7; the match to TRBD1 covers 7 bases. The CDR3 is made up of 11 amino acids. In germline, CDR1 is LGHNA, CDR2 YSLEER. Losses at the gene ends were 7 bases for V and 6 bases for J; bases not matched to a gene: 3. The CDR3 spells CASKGAGEQYF. For the CDR3, the DNA is TGCGCCAGCAAGGGGGCCGGCGAGCAGTACTTC.

V gene TRBV20-1 combines with J gene TRBJ2-1, with 9 bases aligning to TRBD1. CDR3 length equals 13 residues. The V segment lost 4 bases and the J segment 8 bases; nucleotides outside the gene matches: 6. Per germline, CDR1 DFQATT and CDR2 SNEGSKA (reference sequence). CDR3 sequence (DNA): TGCAGTGCTATCGGGACAGGGAACTATGAGCAGTTCTTC. Protein product: CSAIGTGNYEQFF.

This clonotype appeared many times. The gene calls are TRBV11-1 and TRBJ2-3; weak D call: TRBD2 (5 bases). The V gene lost 4 bases and the J gene lost 2 bases, with 10 bases spanning the gap. Germline-derived CDR1 and CDR2 are SGHAT and FQDESV (reference sequence). The CDR3 runs to 14 residues. CDR3 sequence: CASSSFGLTDTQYF. The CDR3 coding sequence is TGTGCCAGCAGCTCGTTTGGACTCACAGATACGCAGTATTTT.

Ten or more counts support this clonotype. The germline gene is not matched at one end of the junction; a read error may be the cause. The rearrangement links TRBV29-1 to TRBJ2-3; a weak D match, TRBD2 (6 bases). The germline gives CDR1 SQVTM, CDR2 ANQGSEA. CDR3 length: 13 residues. The CDR3 nucleotides are TGCAGCGTTGAGGCGGGACGCACATATACGCAGTATTTT. Translation gives CSVEAGRTYTQYF.

This clonotype was observed many times. This chain links TRBV29-1 with TRBJ2-1; TRBD1 agrees at 7 bases. The CDR3 sequence is 12 residues long. Germline CDR1 SQVTM, CDR2 ANQGSEA. J was trimmed by 5 bases and V by 8 bases; bases with no gene match: 6. For the CDR3, the DNA is TGCAGCCCAGGGACAGTTCACAATGAGCAGTTCTTC. Protein: CSPGTVHNEQFF.

The table lists this clonotype with many counts. The chain employs TRBV5-4 and TRBJ2-4, with a weak D call TRBD2 (5 bases). Trimming took 9 bases from V and 9 from J, leaving 16 bases between them. The germline V gene encodes CDR1 SGHNT and CDR2 YYREEE (reference sequence). This CDR3 comprises 12 residues. CDR3 residues: CAIHGAEGIQYF. The CDR3 coding sequence is TGTGCCATCCATGGTGCTGAGGGCATTCAGTACTTC.

With regard to this clonotype: With a much larger clone just one base away, this may be a read error. This chain uses TRBV4-1 with TRBJ2-6; D perhaps matches TRBD1 (6 bases). This CDR3 is built from 17 residues. Germline assignment: CDR1 MGHRA and CDR2 YSYEKL. CDR3 nucleotides: TGCGCCAGCAGCCAAGAGGCTGGGGGCTCTGTGGCCAACGTCCTGACTTTC. This gives the protein CASSQEAGGSVANVLTF.

This clonotype occurred many times. The V and J genes are TRBV2 and TRBJ2-6; TRBD2 might be the D (7 bases). Germline CDR1 is SNHLY and CDR2 is FYNNEI. The CDR3 is 16 residues long. V was trimmed by 7 bases and J by 0 bases, leaving 13 bases between them. The CDR3 DNA sequence: TGTGCCAGCACGGCGGGGGCGCGCTCTGGGGCCAACGTCCTGACTTTC. It yields the protein CASTAGARSGANVLTF. Drawing the rest from reference TRBV2 and TRBJ2-6, the complete variable domain is EPEVTQTPSHQVTQMGQEVILRCVPISNHLYFYWYRQILGQKVEFLVSFYNNEISEKSEIFDDQFSVERPDGSNFTLKIRSTKLEDSAMYFCASTAGARSGANVLTFGAGSRLTVL.

This chain joins TRBV29-1 and TRBJ2-3, with TRBD2 identical over 11 bases. The CDR3 is 14 residues long. The J segment lost 4 bases and the V segment lost 6 bases, leaving 6 bases of the junction unmatched. Germline values: CDR1 SQVTM, CDR2 ANQGSEA. The CDR3 here is CSVATSGSPDTQYF. As DNA, the CDR3 is TGCAGCGTCGCCACTAGCGGGAGCCCAGATACGCAGTATTTT.